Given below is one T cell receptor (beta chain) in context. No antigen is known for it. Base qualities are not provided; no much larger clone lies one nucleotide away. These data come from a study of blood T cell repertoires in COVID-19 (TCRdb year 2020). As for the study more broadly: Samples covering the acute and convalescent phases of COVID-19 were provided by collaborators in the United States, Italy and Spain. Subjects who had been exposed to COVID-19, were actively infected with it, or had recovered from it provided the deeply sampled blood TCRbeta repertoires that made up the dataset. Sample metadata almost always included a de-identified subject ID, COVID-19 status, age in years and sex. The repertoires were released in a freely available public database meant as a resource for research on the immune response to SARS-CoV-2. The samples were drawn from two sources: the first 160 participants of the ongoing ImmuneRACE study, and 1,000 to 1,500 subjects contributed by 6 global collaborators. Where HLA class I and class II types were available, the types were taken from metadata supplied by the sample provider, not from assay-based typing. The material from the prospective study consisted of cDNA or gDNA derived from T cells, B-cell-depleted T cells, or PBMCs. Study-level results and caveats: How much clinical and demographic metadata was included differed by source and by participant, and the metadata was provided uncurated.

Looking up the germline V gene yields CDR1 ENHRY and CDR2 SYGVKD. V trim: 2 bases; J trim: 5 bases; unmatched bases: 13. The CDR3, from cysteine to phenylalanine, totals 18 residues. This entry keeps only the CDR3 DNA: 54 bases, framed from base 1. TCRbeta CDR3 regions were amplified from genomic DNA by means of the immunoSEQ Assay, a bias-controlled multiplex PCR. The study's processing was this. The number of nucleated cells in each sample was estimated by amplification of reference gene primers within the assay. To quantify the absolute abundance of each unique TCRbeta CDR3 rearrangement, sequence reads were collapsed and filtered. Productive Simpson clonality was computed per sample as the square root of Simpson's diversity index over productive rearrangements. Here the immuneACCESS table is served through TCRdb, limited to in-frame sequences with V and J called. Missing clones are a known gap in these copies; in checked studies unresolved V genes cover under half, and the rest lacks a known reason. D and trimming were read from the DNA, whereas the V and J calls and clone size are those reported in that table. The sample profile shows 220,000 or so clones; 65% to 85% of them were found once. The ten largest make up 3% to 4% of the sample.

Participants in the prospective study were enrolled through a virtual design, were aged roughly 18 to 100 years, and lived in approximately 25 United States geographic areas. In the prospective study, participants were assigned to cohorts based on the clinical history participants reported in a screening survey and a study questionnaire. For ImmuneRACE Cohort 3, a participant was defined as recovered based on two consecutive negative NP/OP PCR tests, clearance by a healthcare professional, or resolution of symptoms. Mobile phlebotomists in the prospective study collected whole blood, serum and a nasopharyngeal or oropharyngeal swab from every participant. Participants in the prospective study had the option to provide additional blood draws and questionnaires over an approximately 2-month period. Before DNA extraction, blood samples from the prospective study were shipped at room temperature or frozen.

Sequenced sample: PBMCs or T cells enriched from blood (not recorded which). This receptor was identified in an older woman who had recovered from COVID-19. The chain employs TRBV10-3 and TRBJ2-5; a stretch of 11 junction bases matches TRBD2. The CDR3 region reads CAISERGRLAGRGETQYF. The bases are TGTGCCATCAGTGAGAGAGGAAGACTAGCGGGGCGGGGGGAGACCCAGTACTTC.